Included here is one T cell receptor (beta chain) sequence, with context. Its antigen is as yet unknown. TCRdb reprocessed the 5' RACE reads with MiXCR, giving one entry per CDR3 protein. The sample records hundreds of thousands of distinct CDR3 sequences, under 30% being singletons. The data were taken from a study of T-cell memory formation after mild COVID-19. Overall study context: Most TCR clusters belonged to a single donor. Study conclusions and caveats: CD4/CD8 balance characterized clones contracting day 15 to 85, and CD4+ skew characterized later expanders. Contracting CD8+ clones were enriched in EMRA, CD4+ mainly in CM and EM. Pre-infection memory carried some responding clones, suggesting that cross-reactive memory joined.

Material for sequencing was PBMCs or a T cell subset sorted from them (not recorded which). This sequence originates from an adult woman who had mild COVID-19 (a few samples of this study predate the infection). Cell type and time point are not known.

The CDR3 DNA reads TGTGCCAGCAGTTTCTTTCCCCAACAACTACTCCACAACCAAGCTAACTATGGCTACACCTTC. Residues: CASSFFPQQLLHNQANYGYTF. The chain is built from TRBV12-3 or TRBV12-4 and TRBJ1-2; D is unclear. V was shortened by 3 bases and J by 0 bases, with 29 bases between the two germline ends. The CDR3 has 21 residues.